Described below is a single T cell receptor beta chain sequence and its context. This clonotype occurred many times. The antigen this receptor binds is unknown. Base qualities were left out, and no much larger clone turns up one base away. For CDR1 and CDR2, the germline V gene lists ENHRY and SYGVKD. The CDR3, cysteine through phenylalanine, is 15 amino acids long. The retained sequence is limited to the CDR3, 45 bases, with the frame set at the first base. V and J lose 6 bases and 1 base, and a span of 15 bases separates them. The data stem from a study of patients and donors after allogeneic stem cell transplantation (TCRdb year 2020). Library preparation was by RT-PCR. The data were produced on a NextSeq 550. TCRdb handled the public reads itself, with Q25 trimming in fastp and clone calling in MiXCR, and kept productive beta chains. Each record represents a unique CDR3 protein, reported with the most common genes and DNA among its rows. The sample includes some 20,000 distinct CDR3 sequences, with around 30% observed a single time. The ten largest clones take up around 45% of the sample.

The rearranged chain carries TRBV10-3 and TRBJ1-1, with the D segment identity uncertain. The sequence was obtained from a human donor who was either an allogeneic HSCT recipient or a stem cell or donor lymphocyte infusion donor (not recorded which). It is not recorded whose cells these are; they may come from a transplant donor. The sample consisted of blood, either unsorted or a sorted T cell fraction (not recorded which). In nucleotide form, the sequence is TGTGCCATCAGCGTACTCTCCACGGGGAACACTGAAGCTTTCTTT. Translated, it gives CAISVLSTGNTEAFF.